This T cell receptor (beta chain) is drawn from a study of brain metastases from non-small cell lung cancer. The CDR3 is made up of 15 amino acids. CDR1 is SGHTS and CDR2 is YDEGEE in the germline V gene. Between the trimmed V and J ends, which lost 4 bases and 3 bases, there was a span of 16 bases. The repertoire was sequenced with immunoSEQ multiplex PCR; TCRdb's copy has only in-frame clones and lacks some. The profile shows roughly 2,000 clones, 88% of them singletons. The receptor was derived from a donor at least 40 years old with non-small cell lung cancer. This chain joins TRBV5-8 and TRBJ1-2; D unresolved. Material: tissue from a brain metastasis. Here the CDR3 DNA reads TGTGCCAGCAGCGTGGATAGTTGGTCGGACTATGGCTACACCTTC. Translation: CASSVDSWSDYGYTF.